The source of this T cell receptor (beta chain) is a study of technical replicates of blood from a handful of donors. Measured with immunoSEQ multiplex PCR; TCRdb has only the in-frame clones, and not every one. The sample carries nearly 80,000 clones, 90% to 95% recorded once. Looked up from germline, CDR1 is WSHSY and CDR2 is SAAADI. V was trimmed by 5 bases and J by 0 bases, leaving 12 bases between them. This CDR3 comprises 15 residues. The clonotype was recovered from a human donor in good health. This chain joins TRBV10-2 and TRBJ2-3; possible D gene TRBD2, 6 bases. The sequencing input was T cells isolated from PBMCs. CDR3 in DNA: TGCGCCAGCAGTCCCGGGACTTTCAGCACAGATACGCAGTATTTT. Encoded protein: CASSPGTFSTDTQYF.